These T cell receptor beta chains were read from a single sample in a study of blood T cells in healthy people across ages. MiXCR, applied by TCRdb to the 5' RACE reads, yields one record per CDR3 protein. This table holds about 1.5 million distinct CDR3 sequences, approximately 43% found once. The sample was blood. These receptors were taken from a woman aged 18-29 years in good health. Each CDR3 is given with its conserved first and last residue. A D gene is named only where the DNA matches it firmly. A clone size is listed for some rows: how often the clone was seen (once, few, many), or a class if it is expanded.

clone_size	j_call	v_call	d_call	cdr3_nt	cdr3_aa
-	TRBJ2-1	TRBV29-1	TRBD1	TGCAGCGCCTGGGACAGATCCGCCTCCTACGAGCAGTTCTTC	CSAWDRSASYEQFF
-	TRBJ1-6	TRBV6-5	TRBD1	TGTGCCAGCAACCGAGGGGGCATCCAGAATTCACCCCTCCACTTT	CASNRGGIQNSPLHF
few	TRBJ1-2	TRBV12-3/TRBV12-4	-	TGTGCCAGCAGGCTGGAGGGGTCTAACTATGGCTACACCTTC	CASRLEGSNYGYTF
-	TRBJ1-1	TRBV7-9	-	TGTGCCAGCATACCGACGGGGGGTAAGGGCACTGAAGCTTTCTTT	CASIPTGGKGTEAFF
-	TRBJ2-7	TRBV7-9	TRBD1	TGTGCCAGCAGCTTAGAGGGGACAGGGAACGACGAGCAGTACTTC	CASSLEGTGNDEQYF
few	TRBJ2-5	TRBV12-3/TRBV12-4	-	TGTGCCAGCAGTTGGGCAGGGTCGGGGACCCAGTACTTC	CASSWAGSGTQYF
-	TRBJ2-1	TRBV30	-	TGTGCCTGGAGGGAAGCGGTAGGGGGGCAGTTCTTC	CAWREAVGGQFF
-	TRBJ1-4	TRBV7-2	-	TGTGCCAGCAGCTTACACGGACAGAGCGGTGAAAAACTGTTTTTT	CASSLHGQSGEKLFF
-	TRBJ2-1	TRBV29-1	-	TGCAGCGTTGAGGTACAGCGGAGCTCCTACAATGAGCAGTTCTTC	CSVEVQRSSYNEQFF
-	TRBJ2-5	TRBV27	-	TGTGCCAGCCGGGGAACCCAAGAGACCCAGTACTTC	CASRGTQETQYF
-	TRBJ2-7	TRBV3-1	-	TGTGCCAGCAGCCAACCACGTAGGGGGAGCGACGAGCAGTACTTC	CASSQPRRGSDEQYF